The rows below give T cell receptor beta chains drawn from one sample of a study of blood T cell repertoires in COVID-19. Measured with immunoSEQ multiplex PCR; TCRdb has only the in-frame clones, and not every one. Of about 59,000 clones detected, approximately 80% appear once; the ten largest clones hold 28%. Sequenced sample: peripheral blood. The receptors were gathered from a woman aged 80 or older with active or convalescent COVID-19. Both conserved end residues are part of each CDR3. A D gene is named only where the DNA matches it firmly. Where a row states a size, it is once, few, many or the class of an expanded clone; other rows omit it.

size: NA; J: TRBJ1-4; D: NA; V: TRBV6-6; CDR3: CASKRGSTNEKLFF; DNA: TGTGCCAGCAAACGGGGGTCAACTAATGAAAAACTGTTTTTT
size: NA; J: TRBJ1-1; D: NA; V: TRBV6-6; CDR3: CASSLRFASEAFF; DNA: TGTGCCAGCAGTCTCAGGTTCGCCTCTGAAGCTTTCTTT
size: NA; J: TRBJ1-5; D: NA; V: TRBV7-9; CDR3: CASSVGWDGGGNQPQHF; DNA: TGTGCCAGCAGCGTAGGGTGGGACGGCGGGGGCAATCAGCCCCAGCATTTT
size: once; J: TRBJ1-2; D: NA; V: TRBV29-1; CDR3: CSVDVGAHYGYTF; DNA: TGCAGCGTTGACGTGGGGGCTCACTATGGCTACACCTTC
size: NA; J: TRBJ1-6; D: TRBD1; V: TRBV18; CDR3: CASHRSRTGTDSPLHF; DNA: TGTGCCAGCCACCGCTCGAGGACAGGGACCGATTCACCCCTCCACTTT
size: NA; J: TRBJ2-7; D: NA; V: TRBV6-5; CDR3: CASSWTPAYEQYF; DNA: TGTGCCAGCAGTTGGACACCGGCCTACGAGCAGTACTTC
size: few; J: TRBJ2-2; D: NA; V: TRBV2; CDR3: CASRFGASNTGELFF; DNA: TGTGCCAGCAGGTTTGGAGCCTCGAACACCGGGGAGCTGTTTTTT
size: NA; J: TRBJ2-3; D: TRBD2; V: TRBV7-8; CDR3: CASSSGLAADTQYF; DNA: TGTGCCAGCAGCTCAGGACTAGCTGCAGATACGCAGTATTTT
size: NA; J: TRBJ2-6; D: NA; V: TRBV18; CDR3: CASSPLALNSGANVLTF; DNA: TGTGCCAGCTCACCACTCGCTCTAAACTCTGGGGCCAACGTCCTGACTTTC
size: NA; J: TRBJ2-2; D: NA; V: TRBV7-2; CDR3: CASEQSGTGELFF; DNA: TGTGCCAGCGAACAAAGCGGGACCGGGGAGCTGTTTTTT
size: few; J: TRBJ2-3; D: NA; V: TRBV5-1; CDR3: CASSLIGEDTQYF; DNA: TGCGCCAGCAGCTTGATAGGGGAAGATACGCAGTATTTT
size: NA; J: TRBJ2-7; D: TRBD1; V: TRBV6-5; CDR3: CASPGQGRYEQYF; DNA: TGTGCCAGCCCCGGACAGGGACGGTACGAGCAGTACTTC
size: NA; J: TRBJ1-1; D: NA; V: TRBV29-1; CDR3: CSVEDAGWAEAFF; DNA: TGCAGCGTTGAAGATGCAGGTTGGGCTGAAGCTTTCTTT
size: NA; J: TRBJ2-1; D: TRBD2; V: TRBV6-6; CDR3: CASSYTRGGGNEQFF; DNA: TGTGCCAGCAGTTACACGCGGGGGGGTGGTAATGAGCAGTTCTTC
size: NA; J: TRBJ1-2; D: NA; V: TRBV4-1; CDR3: CASSQNAASNYGYTF; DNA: TGCGCCAGCAGCCAAAACGCGGCGTCTAACTATGGCTACACCTTC
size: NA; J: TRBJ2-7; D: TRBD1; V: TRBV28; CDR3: CASIQTGGRWEQYF; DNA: TGTGCCAGCATCCAGACAGGGGGAAGGTGGGAGCAGTACTTC
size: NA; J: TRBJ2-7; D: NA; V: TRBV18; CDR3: CASSPVERGHEQYF; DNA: TGTGCCAGCTCACCCGTGGAACGGGGTCACGAGCAGTACTTC
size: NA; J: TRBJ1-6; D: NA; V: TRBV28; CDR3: CASKRGDSGIILNSPLHF; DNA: TGTGCCAGCAAAAGAGGCGACAGTGGTATAATTCTTAATTCACCCCTCCACTTT
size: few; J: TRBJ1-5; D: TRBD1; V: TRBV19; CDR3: CASSNRGGQPQHF; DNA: TGTGCCAGTAGCAACAGGGGTGGCCAGCCCCAGCATTTT
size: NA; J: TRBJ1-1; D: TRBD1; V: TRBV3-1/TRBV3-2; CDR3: CASSQGQGATEAFF; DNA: TGTGCCAGCAGCCAGGGACAGGGGGCCACTGAAGCTTTCTTT
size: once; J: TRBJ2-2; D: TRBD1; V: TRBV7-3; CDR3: CASSRLAGGLSTGELFF; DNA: TGTGCCAGCAGCAGACTTGCAGGGGGCTTAAGCACCGGGGAGCTGTTTTTT
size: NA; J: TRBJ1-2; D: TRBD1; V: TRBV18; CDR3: CASSRGTGRGYTF; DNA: TGTGCCAGCTCGCGGGGGACAGGGAGAGGCTACACCTTC
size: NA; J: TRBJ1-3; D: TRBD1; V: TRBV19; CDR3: CASSRGQGNTIYF; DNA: TGTGCCAGTTCCAGGGGGCAAGGAAACACCATATATTTT
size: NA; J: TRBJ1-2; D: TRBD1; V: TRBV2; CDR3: CASRGTGSDYGYTF; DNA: TGTGCCAGCAGGGGGACAGGGAGTGACTATGGCTACACCTTC
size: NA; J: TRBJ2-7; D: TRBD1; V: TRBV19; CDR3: CASSRQGEYEQYF; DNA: TGTGCCAGTAGCAGACAGGGAGAATACGAGCAGTACTTC
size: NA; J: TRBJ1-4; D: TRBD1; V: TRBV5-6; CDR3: CASSFRGFEEKLFF; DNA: TGTGCCAGCAGCTTCAGGGGGTTTGAAGAAAAACTGTTTTTT
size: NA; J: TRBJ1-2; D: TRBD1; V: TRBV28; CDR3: CASSSPDRGHNYGYTF; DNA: TGTGCCAGCAGTTCGCCTGACAGGGGGCATAACTATGGCTACACCTTC